The 32 T cell receptor beta chains below come from one sample, sequenced in a study of CD8 T cells in ankylosing spondylitis. Their antigens are not known. TCRdb analysed the 5' RACE reads with MiXCR anew, one entry per CDR3 protein. The table lists about 700,000 distinct CDR3 sequences, around 17% of them singletons. Study observations and caveats: In ankylosing spondylitis blood, a motif of seven to nine highly homologous TCR beta variants appeared characteristic.

The sequencing sample was made of blood, either unsorted or a sorted T cell fraction (not recorded which). The receptor set was obtained from a male donor with ankylosing spondylitis.

This clonotype appeared a few times. The V call is TRBV20-1, the J call TRBJ2-3; 11 positions match TRBD2. The CDR3 covers 16 residues. V was clipped by 4 bases and J by 4 bases; unmatched bases: 10. The germline CDR1 and CDR2 sequences are DFQATT and SNEGSKA (reference sequence). Here the CDR3 reads CSATYPGLADADTQYF. The DNA of the CDR3 is TGCAGTGCTACCTACCCGGGACTAGCGGACGCAGATACGCAGTATTTT.

The CDR3 reads CSARISGRAYEQYF. The CDR3 DNA is TGCAGTGCTAGAATTAGCGGGAGGGCCTACGAGCAGTACTTC. V gene TRBV20-1 combines with J gene TRBJ2-7; 11 bases line up with TRBD2. Trimming removed 2 bases from V and 2 bases from J; junction bases left unmatched: 2. The CDR3 spans 14 residues. Germline values: CDR1 DFQATT, CDR2 SNEGSKA (reference sequence).

This clonotype was detected a few times. The CDR3 loop reads CASSRFPWGTSYEQYF. CDR3 DNA: TGCGCCAGCAGCCGGTTCCCCTGGGGAACCTCCTACGAGCAGTACTTC. This chain joins TRBV4-1 and TRBJ2-7, with D uncertain. Germline V lookup: CDR1 MGHRA, CDR2 YSYEKL. V lost 4 bases to trimming and J lost 0 bases, with 16 bases between them. The CDR3 contains 16 residues.

This clonotype was found a few times. This rearrangement joins TRBV7-2 to TRBJ2-5, with TRBD1 matching 7 bases. From germline, CDR1 is SGHTA and CDR2 FQGNSA. J was trimmed by 1 base and V by 2 bases; bases with no gene match: 7. CDR3 length: 16 residues. In nucleotides, the CDR3 is TGTGCCAGCAGCTTAAGGCCGGGACAGTCCCAAGAGACCCAGTACTTC. Protein: CASSLRPGQSQETQYF.

This sequence joins TRBV5-6 and TRBJ1-1; D gene unclear. Deletions cut 4 bases from V and 7 bases from J, with 11 bases between. The V gene's germline CDR1 is SGHDT and CDR2 YYEEEE. This CDR3 is built from 12 residues. CDR3 nucleotide sequence: TGTGCCAGCAGCCCCTGGGCGGGTGAAGCTTTCTTT. It is translated as CASSPWAGEAFF. Filled out from reference TRBV5-6 and TRBJ1-1, the complete variable domain reads DAGVTQSPTHLIKTRGQQVTLRCSPKSGHDTVSWYQQALGQGPQFIFQYYEEEERQRGNFPDRFSGHQFPNYSSELNVNALLLGDSALYLCASSPWAGEAFFGQGTRLTVV.

The V gene is TRBV24-1, the J gene TRBJ1-5, with 8 nucleotides matching TRBD1. V was pared by 3 bases and J by 11 bases, with 14 bases of the junction left unmatched. Germline CDR1 reads KGHDR; CDR2 reads SFDVKD. The CDR3 spans 16 residues. In DNA form, the CDR3 reads TGTGCCACCAGTGATCCAACCAGGGGGCGCGGAGAGGCCCAGCATTTT. Translation gives CATSDPTRGRGEAQHF.

The V call is TRBV18, the J call TRBJ2-2; 10 bases line up with TRBD1. The CDR3 has 16 amino acids. Germline V CDR1 and CDR2: KGHSH, LQKENI. The trim removed 4 bases at V and 1 base at J, leaving 3 bases unmatched. CDR3 nucleotide sequence: TGTGCCAGCTCACGACAGGGGGCCGGGAACACCGGGGAGCTGTTTTTT. It is translated as CASSRQGAGNTGELFF.

CDR3 sequence (DNA): TGTGCCAGCAGCCTCTATGATACCAACACTGAAGCTTTCTTT. Protein product: CASSLYDTNTEAFF. The chain carries TRBV5-6 and TRBJ1-1; D gene uncertain. The V gene lost 4 bases and the J gene lost 2 bases, with 12 bases spanning the gap. Germline values: CDR1 SGHDT, CDR2 YYEEEE. This CDR3 region has 14 residues. Supplemented by reference TRBV5-6 and TRBJ1-1, the full variable domain reads DAGVTQSPTHLIKTRGQQVTLRCSPKSGHDTVSWYQQALGQGPQFIFQYYEEEERQRGNFPDRFSGHQFPNYSSELNVNALLLGDSALYLCASSLYDTNTEAFFGQGTRLTVV.

V usage is TRBV5-1 and J usage is TRBJ2-2; 10 bases map to TRBD1. Unmatched junction bases numbered 6, after V lost 3 bases and J lost 7 bases. This CDR3 contains 15 residues. The germline gives CDR1 SGHRS, CDR2 YFSETQ. The DNA of the CDR3 is TGCGCCAGCAGCTCCGGGACAGGGGAAGTCGGGGAGCTGTTTTTT. It is translated as CASSSGTGEVGELFF.

This clonotype was recorded a few times. This chain links TRBV7-9 with TRBJ1-2; D not resolved. With 7 bases removed from V and 3 bases from J, the gap between germline ends came to 15 bases. The length of the CDR3 is 14 residues. Germline CDR1 is SEHNR and CDR2 is FQNEAQ (reference sequence). CDR3 residues: CASNPLEADYGYTF. CDR3 in DNA: TGTGCCAGCAATCCTCTAGAGGCCGACTATGGCTACACCTTC.

This sequence joins TRBV20-1 and TRBJ1-2, with 7 bases lining up with TRBD1. In germline, CDR1 is DFQATT, CDR2 SNEGSKA (reference sequence). The CDR3 runs to 13 residues. V was pared by 6 bases and J by 7 bases, with 11 bases of the junction left unmatched. CDR3 sequence: CSADRDWDGGYTF. The CDR3 DNA reads TGCAGTGCCGACAGGGATTGGGATGGTGGCTACACCTTC.

Here the CDR3 reads CASSTTYWGEAFF. CDR3 nucleotides: TGTGCCAGCAGTACCACGTATTGGGGTGAAGCTTTCTTT. The chain joins TRBV3-1 to TRBJ1-1; unclear D gene. CDR1 is LGHDT, CDR2 YNNKEL, per germline (reference sequence). The CDR3 runs 13 residues. Trimming shortened V by 6 bases and J by 7 bases, and 15 bases separated the two germline ends.

The chain combines TRBV4-3 with TRBJ2-4; 7 bases are a match to TRBD1. The CDR3 covers 18 residues. The germline V gene has CDR1 LGHNA and CDR2 YSLEER. The J segment lost 2 bases and the V segment lost 3 bases, leaving 13 bases of the junction unmatched. Here the CDR3 DNA reads TGCGCCAGCAGCCAGGGGGACAGCAGTCGGGTAACCAAAAACATTCAGTACTTC. Protein product: CASSQGDSSRVTKNIQYF.

CDR3 in DNA: TGTGCCAGCAGTTACTCAAAGACGGTCGGGGAGCAGTACTTC. This encodes CASSYSKTVGEQYF. V usage is TRBV6-2 or TRBV6-3 and J usage is TRBJ2-7; D is unclear. This CDR3 contains 14 residues. CDR1 and CDR2 (germline): MNHEY, SVGEGT. V dropped 0 bases and J dropped 7 bases, with 13 bases sitting between them.

This clonotype occurred a few times. The chain is built from TRBV6-2 or TRBV6-3 and TRBJ1-4; D is unclear. The CDR3 runs to 15 residues. Trimming left V 2 bases short and J 10 bases short, with 17 bases between. Germline-derived CDR1 and CDR2 are MNHEY and SVGEGT. DNA for the CDR3: TGTGCCAGCAGTTACGGGAACGCCCGGACGGGAAAACTGTTTTTT. Its translation: CASSYGNARTGKLFF.

On this clonotype itself: The conserved final phenylalanine or tryptophan is absent from the CDR3, which likely points to a read error. V usage is TRBV12-3 or TRBV12-4 and J usage is TRBJ2-3; weak D call: TRBD1 (5 bases). Trimming took 5 bases from V and 0 from J, leaving 9 bases between them. This CDR3 has 14 residues. As DNA, the CDR3 is TGTGCCAGCAGTGCAGGGTTTAGCACAGATACGCAGTATTTA. This codes for CASSAGFSTDTQYL.

This clonotype was found a few times. This chain connects TRBV4-2 to TRBJ2-7, with TRBD2 identical over 10 bases. From germline, CDR1 is LGHNA and CDR2 YNFKEQ. The CDR3 totals 15 residues. V dropped 4 bases and J dropped 7; count of bases not matched to a gene: 10. This CDR3 reads CASSPIAGGWSEQYF. CDR3 bases: TGTGCCAGCAGCCCTATAGCGGGAGGCTGGAGTGAGCAGTACTTC.

This clonotype has a handful of counts. The chain couples TRBV12-3 or TRBV12-4 to TRBJ1-2; D might be TRBD1 (6 bases). This CDR3 contains 15 residues. V was trimmed by 5 bases and J by 0 bases, leaving 13 bases between them. The CDR3 DNA reads TGTGCCAGCAGTAGGCGGGGGGCTACTAACTATGGCTACACCTTC. Translated: CASSRRGATNYGYTF.

This chain joins TRBV11-2 and TRBJ1-6, with 7 bases matching TRBD1. The V segment lost 5 bases and the J segment 4 bases; nucleotides outside the gene matches: 23. The CDR3 is 21 amino acids. Germline CDR1 and CDR2: SGHAT and FQNNGV. The CDR3 DNA is TGTGCCAGCAGCCCACCTCCCTTTCTTGATTACAGGGGTTCTTATAATTCACCCCTCCACTTT. Translation gives CASSPPPFLDYRGSYNSPLHF.

This clonotype came up a few times. The chain recombines TRBV29-1 with TRBJ1-2; 8 nucleotides match TRBD1. CDR1 is SQVTM and CDR2 is ANQGSEA in the germline V gene. V shed 3 bases, J shed 5 bases, and the junction held 8 bases outside the gene matches. This CDR3 spans 14 amino acids. The CDR3 region has the DNA TGCAGCGTTGACCCGACAGGGGCCCTGTATGGCTACACCTTC. Protein: CSVDPTGALYGYTF.

The rearrangement joins TRBV7-3 to TRBJ2-3; D is possibly TRBD1 (5 bases). The CDR3 is made up of 16 amino acids. The germline gives CDR1 SGHTA, CDR2 FQGTGA. Trimming shortened V by 2 bases and J by 2 bases, and 14 bases separated the two germline ends. CDR3 nucleotides: TGTGCCAGCAGCTTAGCCCCAGGGCAACTCACAGATACGCAGTATTTT. Translating it yields CASSLAPGQLTDTQYF.

V is TRBV3-1 and J is TRBJ2-3; no firm D call. V was clipped by 4 bases and J by 0 bases, with 17 bases between them. The CDR3 covers 17 residues. The germline V gene encodes CDR1 LGHDT and CDR2 YNNKEL (reference sequence). The CDR3 here is CASSLRPSEISTDTQYF. For the CDR3, the DNA is TGTGCCAGCAGCCTCAGACCATCCGAAATCAGCACAGATACGCAGTATTTT.

The rearrangement joins TRBV5-1 to TRBJ2-5; 12 bases are shared with TRBD2. The germline V gene has CDR1 SGHRS and CDR2 YFSETQ. With 0 bases clipped from V and 3 bases from J, the junction kept 3 bases outside the gene matches. The CDR3 is 16 residues long. CDR3 residues: CASSLALAGGEETQYF. The CDR3 nucleotides read TGCGCCAGCAGCTTGGCTCTAGCGGGAGGGGAAGAGACCCAGTACTTC.

The table lists this clonotype with many counts. This chain connects TRBV12-3 or TRBV12-4 to TRBJ2-7, with 8 bases aligning to TRBD2. The CDR3 is 16 amino acids. Trimming took 4 bases from V and 2 from J; bases not matched to a gene: 10. CDR3: CASSWGTQRGTYEQYF. The DNA for the CDR3 is TGTGCCAGCAGTTGGGGGACTCAGCGGGGGACCTACGAGCAGTACTTC.

This rearrangement joins TRBV20-1 to TRBJ2-1, with TRBD2 matching over 11 bases. The V and J ends lost 4 bases and 4 bases, in that order; junction bases with no gene match: 12. Germline CDR1 is DFQATT and CDR2 is SNEGSKA (reference sequence). The length of the CDR3 is 17 residues. CDR3 in amino acids: CSAIPHSGRALYNEQFF. The CDR3 region has the DNA TGCAGTGCTATCCCCCATAGCGGGAGGGCGCTTTACAATGAGCAGTTCTTC.

The rearrangement uses TRBV29-1 and TRBJ2-7; TRBD1 aligns across 8 bases. CDR3 length: 14 residues. Per the germline V gene, CDR1 is SQVTM and CDR2 is ANQGSEA. The V gene end was trimmed by 3 bases and the J gene end by 2 bases; junction bases not matched to a gene: 6. The CDR3 nucleotides read TGCAGCGTTGAGGTCCGGACAGGGACCTACGAGCAGTACTTC. Amino acids: CSVEVRTGTYEQYF.

Many counts were recorded for this clonotype. V gene TRBV29-1 combines with J gene TRBJ2-7, with 9 bases aligning to TRBD2. Looked up from germline, CDR1 is SQVTM and CDR2 is ANQGSEA. V dropped 0 bases and J dropped 0; count of bases not matched to a gene: 3. CDR3 size: 15 residues. The CDR3 DNA reads TGCAGCGTTGAAGATCGTAGCGGGAGCTCCTACGAGCAGTACTTC. Its translation is CSVEDRSGSSYEQYF.

This clonotype was observed a handful of times. CDR3 protein: CASSEWGTSGPGELFF. CDR3 DNA sequence: TGTGCCAGCAGTGAATGGGGGACTAGCGGGCCCGGGGAGCTGTTTTTT. The chain joins TRBV25-1 to TRBJ2-2, with 12 bases matching TRBD2. V was pared by 1 base and J by 6 bases, with 3 bases of the junction left unmatched. The CDR3 spans 16 residues. CDR1 and CDR2 from the germline V gene are MGHDK and SYGVNS.

V and J are TRBV20-1 and TRBJ2-2, with D perhaps matching TRBD1 (5 bases). V dropped 0 bases and J dropped 5 bases, with 19 bases sitting between them. The CDR3 has 17 residues. Germline CDR1 DFQATT, CDR2 SNEGSKA (reference sequence). CDR3 sequence: CSARDLRTGDLTGELFF. The CDR3 region has the DNA TGCAGTGCTAGAGATCTCCGAACAGGAGACTTAACCGGGGAGCTGTTTTTT.

This chain joins TRBV10-3 and TRBJ1-5, with 7 bases matching TRBD1. The CDR3 is 13 residues long. The germline V gene has CDR1 ENHRY and CDR2 SYGVKD. J gave up 5 bases and V 2 bases, and 0 bases lay outside the gene matches. The CDR3 bases are TGTGCCATCAGTGAGGACAGGGATCAGCCCCAGCATTTT. Its translation: CAISEDRDQPQHF.

This clonotype has more than one count but fewer than ten. The rearrangement uses TRBV4-1 and TRBJ1-4; 9 nucleotides align to TRBD1. After removal of 2 bases from V and 7 bases from J, the junction contained 8 bases not matched to a gene. CDR1 MGHRA and CDR2 YSYEKL come from the germline V gene. The CDR3 loop spans 16 amino acids. CDR3 sequence: CASSQQTGTGSEKLFF. Written as DNA, the CDR3 is TGCGCCAGCAGCCAACAGACCGGGACAGGGAGTGAAAAACTGTTTTTT.

This clonotype appeared many times. An end of the junction does not agree with germline; a read error may underlie this. This sequence joins TRBV5-1 and TRBJ2-1; D assignment may be TRBD1 or TRBD2 (6 bases each). The CDR3 consists of 14 residues. In germline, CDR1 is SGHRS, CDR2 YFSETQ. CDR3 nucleotide sequence: TGCGCCAGCAGTTTGGAGGGGGTGGGGAATGAGCAGTTCTTC. It specifies CASSLEGVGNEQFF.